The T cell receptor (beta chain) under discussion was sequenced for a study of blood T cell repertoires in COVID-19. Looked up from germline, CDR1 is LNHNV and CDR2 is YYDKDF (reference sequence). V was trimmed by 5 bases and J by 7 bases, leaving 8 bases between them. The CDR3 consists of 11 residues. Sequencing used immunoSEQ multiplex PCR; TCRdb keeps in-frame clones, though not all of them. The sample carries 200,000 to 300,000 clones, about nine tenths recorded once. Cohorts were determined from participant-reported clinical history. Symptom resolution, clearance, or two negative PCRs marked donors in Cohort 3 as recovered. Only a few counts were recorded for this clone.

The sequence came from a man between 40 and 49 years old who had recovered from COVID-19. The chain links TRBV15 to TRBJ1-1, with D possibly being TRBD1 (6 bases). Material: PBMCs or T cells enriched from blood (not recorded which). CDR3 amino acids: CATSETGEAFF. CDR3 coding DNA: TGTGCCACCAGCGAGACAGGTGAAGCTTTCTTT. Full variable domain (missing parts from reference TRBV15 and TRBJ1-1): DAMVIQNPRYQVTQFGKPVTLSCSQTLNHNVMYWYQQKSSQAPKLLFHYYDKDFNNEADTPDNFQSRRPNTSFCFLDIRSPGLGDTAMYLCATSETGEAFFGQGTRLTVV.